This entry describes one T cell receptor beta chain. Antigen: not known. Trimming took off 1 base at V and 3 bases at J, with 12 bases between the two ends. The CDR3 consists of 15 residues. Germline V lookup: CDR1 KGHSH, CDR2 LQKENI. This entry belongs to a study of CD4+ T cells in melanoma. Points from the study as a whole: A reported correlation linked neoantigen-specific CD4+ T cells to CD8+, macrophage and B cell function. Reportedly, melanoma neoantigen-specific CD4+ T cells showed varied differentiation states.

TCRdb's table, derived via immunoSEQ multiplex PCR, lists solely in-frame clones and lacks some. This table holds 10,000 to 12,000 clones, approximately 71% found once. This chain links TRBV18 with TRBJ2-5; D may be TRBD1 (5 bases). Specimen: cells from a culture (not recorded whether cultured in vitro). The TCR sequence derives from a human donor with melanoma. The CDR3 spells CASSPHPGPEETQYF. CDR3 nucleotides: TGTGCCAGCTCACCACATCCAGGGCCAGAAGAGACCCAGTACTTC.